This passage covers 16 T cell receptor beta chains from one sample sequenced in a study of long-term antiretroviral therapy in people with HIV (dated by TCRdb to between 2021 and 2024). The immunoSEQ hsTCRB v3.0 assay was used at survey level resolution for TRB variable region sequencing. The clones in this table, taken by TCRdb from immuneACCESS, are in-frame only. Not every clone is retained; where verified, under half of the shortfall comes from an unresolved V gene, and the cause of the rest is unknown. The sample profile shows 35,000 or so clones; approximately 85% of them were found once. The top ten hold more than 9% of the sample. Here the sequenced sample was unsorted PBMCs, taken 2.2 years after starting antiretroviral therapy. These receptors were taken from a man aged 18 to 29 with HIV.

The rearrangement links TRBV5-1 to TRBJ2-2; 7 positions match TRBD1. The length of the CDR3 is 16 residues. Trimming removed 4 bases from V and 1 base from J; junction bases left unmatched: 7. Germline CDR1 reads SGHRS; CDR2 reads YFSETQ. CDR3 sequence: CASSPGQAMNTGELFF. The CDR3 region has the DNA TGCGCCAGCAGCCCTGGACAGGCCATGAACACCGGGGAGCTGTTTTTT.

Only a few counts were recorded for this clone. CDR3 DNA: TGCGCCAGCAGCTTGGGACAGCACTATAATTCACCCCTCCACTTT. Residues: CASSLGQHYNSPLHF. J is TRBJ1-6 and V is TRBV5-1; tentatively, D is TRBD1 (5 bases). Germline CDR1 and CDR2: SGHRS and YFSETQ. The CDR3 spans 15 residues. Trimming removed 0 bases at V and 3 bases at J, with 7 bases between.

The chain carries TRBV2 and TRBJ2-7; 10 positions match TRBD2. Germline CDR1 is SNHLY and CDR2 is FYNNEI. This CDR3 region has 15 residues. Trimming took 3 bases from V and 3 from J; bases not matched to a gene: 5. CDR3 nucleotide sequence: TGTGCCAGCAGTGAGGAACTAGCGGGGAACTACGAGCAGTACTTC. The encoded protein is CASSEELAGNYEQYF.

V is TRBV30 and J is TRBJ2-7, with TRBD2 as a possible D gene (6 bases). CDR1 is GTSNPN and CDR2 is SVGIG in the germline V gene (reference sequence). The CDR3 spans 15 residues. The V gene lost 1 base and the J gene lost 2 bases, with 15 bases spanning the gap. The CDR3 DNA reads as TGTGCCTGGAGTGGGGGGACTCGGACACCCTACGAGCAGTACTTC. Translation: CAWSGGTRTPYEQYF.

The rearrangement joins TRBV14 to TRBJ1-5; 10 nucleotides line up with TRBD1. CDR3 length equals 17 residues. In germline, CDR1 is SGHDN, CDR2 FVKESK. Germline trimming cut 4 bases from V and 0 bases from J; bases unmatched to any gene: 6. CDR3 residues: CASSPWTGGYSNQPQHF. DNA for the CDR3: TGTGCCAGCAGCCCCTGGACAGGGGGTTATAGCAATCAGCCCCAGCATTTT. The complete variable domain, with remaining parts taken from reference TRBV14 and TRBJ1-5, reads EAGVTQFPSHSVIEKGQTVTLRCDPISGHDNLYWYRRVMGKEIKFLLHFVKESKQDESGMPNNRFLAERTGGTYSTLKVQPAELEDSGVYFCASSPWTGGYSNQPQHFGDGTRLSIL.

The chain is built from TRBV5-1 and TRBJ1-2, with D perhaps matching TRBD1 (6 bases). Germline V gene data show CDR1 as SGHRS and CDR2 as YFSETQ. Deletions cut 4 bases from V and 6 bases from J, with 19 bases between. CDR3 length: 15 amino acids. The DNA of the CDR3 is TGCGCCAGCAGCCAAGGAGGTGCGGGGGGCCATGGCTACACCTTC. Encoded protein: CASSQGGAGGHGYTF.

The V gene is TRBV19, the J gene TRBJ2-6; D uncertain. The CDR3 covers 16 residues. Germline CDR1 is LNHDA and CDR2 is SQIVND (reference sequence). V was cut by 4 bases and J by 2 bases, with 12 bases left in between. CDR3 nucleotide sequence: TGTGCCAGTAGTACGTTGAAGGGTACTGGGGCCAACGTCCTGACTTTC. This translates into CASSTLKGTGANVLTF.

The V call is TRBV9, the J call TRBJ1-6; D is possibly TRBD1 (6 bases). Trimming took 6 bases from V and 5 from J, leaving 15 bases between them. Germline loops: CDR1 SGDLS, CDR2 YYNGEE. The CDR3 contains 15 residues. In nucleotides, the CDR3 is TGTGCCAGCAAGCCTGAGGGGGTGAATAATTCACCCCTCCACTTT. Translation: CASKPEGVNNSPLHF.

V usage is TRBV19 and J usage is TRBJ2-1, with 7 nucleotides matching TRBD1. CDR1 and CDR2 (germline): LNHDA, SQIVND (reference sequence). This CDR3 has 15 amino acids. V shed 3 bases and J 4 bases; nucleotides not matched to a gene: 6. The CDR3 loop reads CASSMNRGRYNEQFF. Written as DNA, the CDR3 is TGTGCCAGTAGTATGAACAGGGGACGGTACAATGAGCAGTTCTTC.

The chain couples TRBV4-1 to TRBJ2-3, with 8 bases matching TRBD1. V was clipped by 0 bases and J by 0 bases; unmatched bases: 8. This CDR3 contains 18 residues. Germline loops: CDR1 MGHRA, CDR2 YSYEKL. The CDR3 protein is CASSQEPRTGMSTDTQYF. Here the CDR3 DNA reads TGCGCCAGCAGCCAAGAACCTCGGACAGGGATGAGCACAGATACGCAGTATTTT.

A single count supports this clone. The V and J genes are TRBV4-1 and TRBJ2-7; D not resolved. Looked up from germline, CDR1 is MGHRA and CDR2 is YSYEKL. The CDR3 length is 13 residues. Trimming stripped 1 base from V and 7 bases from J, with 11 bases between. CDR3 region: CASSQVTAPEQYF. CDR3 bases: TGCGCCAGCAGCCAAGTGACCGCCCCGGAGCAGTACTTC.

This chain uses TRBV7-2 with TRBJ2-7, with TRBD2 identical over 7 bases. This CDR3 has 16 amino acids. Germline V gives CDR1 SGHTA, CDR2 FQGNSA. Losses at the gene ends were 4 bases for V and 0 bases for J; bases not matched to a gene: 9. CDR3 residues: CASSSNPGGSSYEQYF. The CDR3 DNA follows: TGTGCCAGCAGCTCAAATCCCGGCGGGAGCTCCTACGAGCAGTACTTC.

V is TRBV4-2 and J is TRBJ1-4; maybe TRBD1 (5 bases). Germline assignment: CDR1 LGHNA and CDR2 YNFKEQ. The CDR3 contains 16 residues. The V end lost 3 bases, the J end lost 8 bases, and 19 bases lay between the germline ends. The CDR3 protein is CASSQARGREGEKLFF. In DNA, the CDR3 is TGTGCCAGCAGCCAGGCTAGGGGCAGGGAGGGGGAAAAACTGTTTTTT.

V gene TRBV6-5 combines with J gene TRBJ1-2, with unresolved D. V gave up 4 bases and J gave up 2 bases, with 8 bases separating them. Germline CDR1 is MNHEY and CDR2 is SVGAGI. The CDR3 sequence is 13 residues long. The chain's CDR3 is CASSSGRNYGYTF. The CDR3 DNA reads TGTGCCAGCAGTTCCGGACGGAACTATGGCTACACCTTC.

This chain connects TRBV4-3 to TRBJ2-4; D is unresolved. The CDR3 sequence is 16 residues long. Trimming pared 0 bases from V and 0 bases from J, leaving 9 bases between. The germline V gene encodes CDR1 LGHNA and CDR2 YSLEER. CDR3 sequence: CASSQERGGAKNIQYF. DNA of the CDR3: TGCGCCAGCAGCCAAGAAAGAGGCGGAGCCAAAAACATTCAGTACTTC.

The chain's CDR3 is CASSLYSAGTTEQFF. The DNA of the CDR3 is TGTGCCAGCAGCTTGTATTCGGCTGGGACGACCGAGCAGTTCTTC. The gene calls are TRBV5-5 and TRBJ2-1; D is tentatively TRBD1 or TRBD2 (5 bases each). CDR3 length: 15 amino acids. The V end was cut by 1 base, the J end by 10 bases, with 18 bases between. Per the germline V gene, CDR1 is SGHKS and CDR2 is YYEKEE (reference sequence).